The rows below give T cell receptor beta chains drawn from one sample of a study of STAT5B mutations in CD4+ large granular lymphocyte leukemia. Repertoires were generated with immunoSEQ multiplex PCR, while TCRdb's copy carries only in-frame clones and drops some. The repertoire holds nearly 35,000 clones, with around 76% as singletons. Sequencing was performed on CD4+ T cells from blood buffy coats. These TCRs come from a human donor in good health. Both conserved end residues are part of each CDR3. A D gene is named only where the DNA matches it firmly. Clone size is shown for a subset of rows, as once, few, many or a class of expanded clone.

>.|TRBD2|TRBJ2-5|TRBV4-1
TGCGCCAGCAGCCTAAGGACTAGCGGGGACCAAGAGACCCAGTACTTC
CASSLRTSGDQETQYF
>.|.|TRBJ2-7|TRBV5-4
TGTGCCAGCAGCTTGGCGCCCCGCAGGATGGAGTACGAGCAGTACTTC
CASSLAPRRMEYEQYF
>once|TRBD1|TRBJ1-4|TRBV2
TGTGCCAGCATATTTCGAAAAGTCGGACTTGTCGGAGGACAGGGAGGACGAAGCGGTGAAAAACTGTTTTTT
CASIFRKVGLVGGQGGRSGEKLFF
>.|TRBD2|TRBJ2-1|TRBV5-4
TGTGCCAGCAGCGCTAGCGGGGGGGCAGGCAATGAGCAGTTCTTC
CASSASGGAGNEQFF
>.|.|TRBJ1-2|TRBV10-3
TGTGCCATCAGTGAGACCCGGGGTACTGGTATCTATGGCTACACCTTC
CAISETRGTGIYGYTF
>few|.|TRBJ1-3|TRBV6-1
TGTGCCAGCAGTGAAACGACGACTGTTGGAAACACCATATATTTT
CASSETTTVGNTIYF
>few|.|TRBJ1-2|TRBV27
TGTGCCAGCAGCCCGGGGCCGCTGGAGGGAGGCTACACCTTC
CASSPGPLEGGYTF
>.|TRBD1|TRBJ2-7|TRBV7-9
TGTGCCAGCAGCTTAGATGACAGGGCCGATTACGAGCAGTACTTC
CASSLDDRADYEQYF
>once|.|TRBJ1-3|TRBV6-5
TGTGCCAGCAGTTACTACGGGGGAAGTGGAAACACCATATATTTT
CASSYYGGSGNTIYF
>.|.|TRBJ1-2|TRBV19
TGTGCCAGTAGTATCAAACCAACAGGGTACTATGGCTACACCTTC
CASSIKPTGYYGYTF
>.|.|TRBJ1-1|TRBV6-4
TGTGCCAGCAGTGACAGGGAGAAGACTGAAGCTTTCTTT
CASSDREKTEAFF
>.|TRBD2|TRBJ2-3|TRBV15
TGTGCCACCAGCCGGGGGGGACTAGCGGGAGGGCCGGGCACAGATACGCAGTATTTT
CATSRGGLAGGPGTDTQYF
>.|.|TRBJ1-1|TRBV9
TGTGCCAGCAGCCCCCATCCGAAGAACACTGAAGCTTTCTTT
CASSPHPKNTEAFF
>.|TRBD2|TRBJ2-7|TRBV2
TGTGCCAGCGGGGGCGGGGGGTTTGACTACGAGCAGTACTTC
CASGGGGFDYEQYF
>.|TRBD2|TRBJ2-7|TRBV5-5
TGTGCCAGCAGCTGGCGGGGGTTTAGCGGGGGTATCTCCTACGAGCAGTACTTC
CASSWRGFSGGISYEQYF
>once|.|TRBJ1-3|TRBV5-5
TGTGCCAGCAGCGATTACAGGGCAAGAGCCTCTGGAAACACCATATATTTT
CASSDYRARASGNTIYF
>once|.|TRBJ2-6|TRBV2
TGTGCCAGCAGGGACACCTCCTCTGGGGCCAACGTCCTGACTTTC
CASRDTSSGANVLTF
>.|TRBD2|TRBJ2-2|TRBV7-9
TGTGCCAGCAGCTTAGATGTGGCGGGGGGCCTTACCGGGGAGCTGTTTTTT
CASSLDVAGGLTGELFF
>.|TRBD1|TRBJ1-4|TRBV5-1
TGCGCCAGCAGCCTCGGGACAGCGGAGGAAAAACTGTTTTTT
CASSLGTAEEKLFF
>once|.|TRBJ1-6|TRBV30
TGTGCCTGGACCGCCCGGGGGGCCCCAAATTCACCCCTCCACTTT
CAWTARGAPNSPLHF
>.|.|TRBJ2-2|TRBV9
TGTGCCAGCAGCGTATTGGGGGAATTTGGGGAGCTGTTTTTT
CASSVLGEFGELFF
>.|.|TRBJ1-1|TRBV30
TGTGCCTGGAGAGGACGCATGAACACTGAAGCTTTCTTT
CAWRGRMNTEAFF
>once|.|TRBJ2-7|TRBV12-5
TGTGCTAGTGGTTTATCAGGGTACGAGCAGTACTTC
CASGLSGYEQYF
>.|.|TRBJ1-2|TRBV5-6
TGTGCCAGCAGCTTTCGGGCGGCAAGTAACTATGGCTACACCTTC
CASSFRAASNYGYTF
>few|.|TRBJ2-7|TRBV7-9
TGTGCCAGCAGCCGGTTGACCTACGAGCAGTACTTC
CASSRLTYEQYF
>.|TRBD1|TRBJ2-7|TRBV5-4
TGTGCCAGCAGAAGGGACAGGGGGCTCTCCTACGAGCAGTACTTC
CASRRDRGLSYEQYF
>.|TRBD1|TRBJ1-2|TRBV19
TGTGCCAGTAGTGGACGGGACAGAACCAACTATGGCTACACCTTC
CASSGRDRTNYGYTF
>.|.|TRBJ2-1|TRBV4-1
TGCGCCAGCAGCCAAGTAGGGGCAGAGAACAATGAGCAGTTCTTC
CASSQVGAENNEQFF
>.|.|TRBJ1-1|TRBV6-6
TGTGCCAGCAGTTCCCCGGGCAAGGCGAACACTGAAGCTTTCTTT
CASSSPGKANTEAFF
>.|TRBD2|TRBJ2-7|TRBV29-1
TGCAGCGTTGAAGATCCCCTGGGTTTAGCTAGCGGGAGCAAGAACGAGCAGTACTTC
CSVEDPLGLASGSKNEQYF
>.|.|TRBJ1-1|TRBV27
TGTGCCAGCAGTCCCTGGCAGGCGGTGAACACTGAAGCTTTCTTT
CASSPWQAVNTEAFF
>.|TRBD2|TRBJ2-1|TRBV11-2
TGTGCCAGCAGCTTAGATCCTAGCGGGGGGGCCCTTTGGTCTGAGCAGTTCTTC
CASSLDPSGGALWSEQFF
>.|TRBD1|TRBJ1-5|TRBV18
TGTGCCAGCTCGGCCCGGGACAGGGGCAATCAGCCCCAGCATTTT
CASSARDRGNQPQHF
>.|TRBD1|TRBJ1-5|TRBV10-3
TGTGCCATCAGGGGGACAGGGCTCAATCAGCCCCAGCATTTT
CAIRGTGLNQPQHF
>.|.|TRBJ2-7|TRBV7-2
TGTGCCAGCAGCCCCCAAAGCTACGAGCAGTACTTC
CASSPQSYEQYF
>.|TRBD1|TRBJ1-1|TRBV5-5
TGTGCCAGCAGCAACCAGGGGGTCACTGAAGCTTTCTTT
CASSNQGVTEAFF
>few|.|TRBJ1-2|TRBV5-5
TGTGCCAGCAGCCCACAGGGCGGAGTTAACTATGGCTACACCTTC
CASSPQGGVNYGYTF
>.|.|TRBJ1-2|TRBV5-4
TGTGCCAGCAGCTTGTTTTTTTCTAGAAAGAACTATGGCTACACCTTC
CASSLFFSRKNYGYTF
>.|.|TRBJ1-4|TRBV7-8
TGTGCCAGCAGCTTAGCGGATAGGGCTGAGAAACTGTTTTTT
CASSLADRAEKLFF
>.|TRBD2|TRBJ2-1|TRBV2
TGTGCCAGCAGTTGGACTAGCGGCAATGAGCAGTTCTTC
CASSWTSGNEQFF
>.|.|TRBJ1-1|TRBV5-8
TGTGCCAGCAGCTTGATGTACGGTAAAATCACTGAAGCTTTCTTT
CASSLMYGKITEAFF
>.|TRBD2|TRBJ2-3|TRBV5-1
TGCGCCAGCAGCTTGTCGATAGCGGGGAGGCCAGATACGCAGTATTTT
CASSLSIAGRPDTQYF
>.|.|TRBJ1-2|TRBV18
TGTGCCAGCTCACCTCAGAGTGCGGGACAAGGCTACACCTTC
CASSPQSAGQGYTF
>.|.|TRBJ1-1|TRBV5-1
TGCGCCAGCAGCTTGGCCTTGGGGAACACTGAAGCTTTCTTT
CASSLALGNTEAFF
>.|.|TRBJ1-6|TRBV7-2
TGTGCCAGCAGCTTCTCGGGGTGGTCACCCCTCCACTTT
CASSFSGWSPLHF
>.|.|TRBJ2-1|TRBV5-1
TGCGCCAGCAGCTCCGACCTCAATGAGCAGTTCTTC
CASSSDLNEQFF
>.|.|TRBJ2-3|TRBV7-2
TGTGCCAGCAGCTTAGCGGGTAGGGCTACGCAGTATTTT
CASSLAGRATQYF
>.|TRBD1|TRBJ2-7|TRBV6-5
TGTGCCAGCAGAGCCGGGACAGGGATTTACGAGCAGTACTTC
CASRAGTGIYEQYF
>.|.|TRBJ1-4|TRBV5-1
TGCGCCAGCAGCCAAGGACAGACATTACTCTCAACTAATGAAAAACTGTTTTTT
CASSQGQTLLSTNEKLFF
>.|TRBD2|TRBJ2-3|TRBV5-1
TGCGCCAGCAGCCCAGGACTAGCGGGGGGCACAGATACGCAGTATTTT
CASSPGLAGGTDTQYF
>few|.|TRBJ1-5|TRBV6-5
TGTGCCAGCAGTTACGCGGGTAGCAATCAGCCCCAGCATTTT
CASSYAGSNQPQHF
>.|.|TRBJ1-2|TRBV6-1
TGTGCCAGCAGTCCAAGGACGGGTTTGCCTTATGGCTACACCTTC
CASSPRTGLPYGYTF
>.|.|TRBJ1-2|TRBV5-1
TGCGCCAGCAGCTCCGGGGACATCTATGGGTCTCACTTC
CASSSGDIYGSHF
>.|TRBD1|TRBJ2-4|TRBV5-1
TGCGCCAGCAGCACCGGGACAGGGGCCGTAAACATTCAGTACTTC
CASSTGTGAVNIQYF
>.|.|TRBJ2-2|TRBV2
TGTGCCAGCAGTGAAGGGCGGGGACTGAACACCGGGGAGCTGTTTTTT
CASSEGRGLNTGELFF
>.|.|TRBJ2-7|TRBV2
TGTGCCAGCAGTTCACAGGGTCTCGAGCAGTACTTC
CASSSQGLEQYF
>.|TRBD1|TRBJ1-2|TRBV6-1
TGTGCCAGCAGTGAAATGCTCGGCAGGGGGTCCTATGGCTACACCTTC
CASSEMLGRGSYGYTF
>.|TRBD1|TRBJ1-1|TRBV19
TGTGCCAGTAGTACGAACAGGGGCACTGAAGCTTTCTTT
CASSTNRGTEAFF
>.|.|TRBJ2-5|TRBV5-1
TGCGCCAGCAGCCTCGGGACTTTTCAAGAGACCCAGTACTTC
CASSLGTFQETQYF
>.|.|TRBJ2-5|TRBV10-3
TGTGCCATCAGTAATGTCAGGGAAGAGACCCAGTACTTC
CAISNVREETQYF